This T cell receptor (beta chain) was recovered during a study of T cells in localized non-small cell lung cancer. Germline V lookup: CDR1 MNHNY, CDR2 SVGAGI (reference sequence). The germline V and J ends were trimmed by 7 bases and 6 bases, with 18 bases remaining between them. The CDR3 runs to 15 residues. The protocol was immunoSEQ multiplex PCR, while the TCRdb copy is restricted to in-frame clones and leaves out a portion. The data hold more than 30,000 clones, with 87% observed a single time. The sequence was collected from a man aged 35-69 years with stage III lung adenocarcinoma. The chain couples TRBV6-6 to TRBJ1-4; D perhaps matches TRBD1 (5 bases). The sequencing used peripheral blood mononuclear cells, collected before any cancer treatment. As DNA, the CDR3 is TGTGCCAGCATTCGTCGCCCATGGGGGGATGAAAAACTGTTTTTT. Protein product: CASIRRPWGDEKLFF.